The next 2 T cell receptor beta chains were all read from a single sample in a study of blood T cell repertoires in COVID-19. The table came from immunoSEQ multiplex PCR; TCRdb's copy has only in-frame clones and leaves some out. The repertoire holds about 500,000 clones, around 87% seen once, with around 0.7% in the top ten. Sequenced material: PBMCs or T cells enriched from blood (not recorded which). These receptors originate from a woman aged 18-35 years who had recovered from COVID-19.

The CDR3 DNA reads TGCGCCAGCAGCCCAGAACCCCTCAGGCCGAACACTGAAGCTTTCTTT. It specifies CASSPEPLRPNTEAFF. The gene calls are TRBV10-1 and TRBJ1-1; no clear D gene. The V and J ends lost 6 bases and 1 base respectively, with 18 bases between them. The CDR3 has 16 residues. Germline loops: CDR1 WNHNN, CDR2 SYGVQD (reference sequence).

The chain is built from TRBV18 and TRBJ2-5; D gene unclear. The CDR3 spans 15 residues. Trimming left V 2 bases short and J 2 bases short, with 12 bases between. CDR1 is KGHSH and CDR2 is LQKENI in the germline V gene. CDR3 protein: CASSPSTVRQETQYF. The CDR3 DNA is TGTGCCAGCTCACCATCAACAGTACGTCAAGAGACCCAGTACTTC.